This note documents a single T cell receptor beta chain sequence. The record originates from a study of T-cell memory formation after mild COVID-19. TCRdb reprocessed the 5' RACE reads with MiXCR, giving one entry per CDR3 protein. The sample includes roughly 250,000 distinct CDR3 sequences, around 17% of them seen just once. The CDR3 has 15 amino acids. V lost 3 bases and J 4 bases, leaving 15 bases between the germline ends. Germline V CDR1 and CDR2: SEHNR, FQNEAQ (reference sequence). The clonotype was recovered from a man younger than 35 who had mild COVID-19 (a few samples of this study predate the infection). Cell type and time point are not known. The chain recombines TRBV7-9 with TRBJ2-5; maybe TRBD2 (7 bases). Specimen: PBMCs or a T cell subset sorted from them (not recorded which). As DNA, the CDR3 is TGTGCCAGCAGCTTGGGCGGGGGCCCCTCAGAGACCCAGTACTTC. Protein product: CASSLGGGPSETQYF.